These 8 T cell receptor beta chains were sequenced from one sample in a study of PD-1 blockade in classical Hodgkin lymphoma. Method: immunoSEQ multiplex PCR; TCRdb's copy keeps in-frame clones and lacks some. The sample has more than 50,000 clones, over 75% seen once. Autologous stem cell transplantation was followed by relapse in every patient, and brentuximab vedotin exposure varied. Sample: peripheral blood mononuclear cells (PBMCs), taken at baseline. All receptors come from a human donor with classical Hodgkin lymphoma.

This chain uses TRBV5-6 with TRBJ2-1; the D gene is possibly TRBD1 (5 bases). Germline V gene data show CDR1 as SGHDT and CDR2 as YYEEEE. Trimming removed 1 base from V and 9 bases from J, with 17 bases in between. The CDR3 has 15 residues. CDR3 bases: TGTGCCAGCAGCTTGCGGCAGGGCTGGTGGAGTGAGCAGTTCTTC. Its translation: CASSLRQGWWSEQFF.

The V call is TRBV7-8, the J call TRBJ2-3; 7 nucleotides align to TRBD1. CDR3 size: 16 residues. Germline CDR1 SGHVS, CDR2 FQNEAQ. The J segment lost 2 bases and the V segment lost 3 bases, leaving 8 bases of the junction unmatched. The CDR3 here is CASSLRGGTDTDTQYF. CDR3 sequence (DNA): TGTGCCAGCAGCTTGAGGGGTGGGACAGACACAGATACGCAGTATTTT.

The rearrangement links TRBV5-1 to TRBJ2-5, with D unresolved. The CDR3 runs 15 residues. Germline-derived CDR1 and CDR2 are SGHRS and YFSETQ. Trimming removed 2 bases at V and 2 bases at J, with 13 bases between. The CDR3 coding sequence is TGCGCCAGCAGCTTTAACCGAAGGGTACAAGAGACCCAGTACTTC. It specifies CASSFNRRVQETQYF. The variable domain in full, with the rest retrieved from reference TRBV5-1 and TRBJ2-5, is KAGVTQTPRYLIKTRGQQVTLSCSPISGHRSVSWYQQTPGQGLQFLFEYFSETQRNKGNFPGRFSGRQFSNSRSEMNVSTLELGDSALYLCASSFNRRVQETQYFGPGTRLLVL.

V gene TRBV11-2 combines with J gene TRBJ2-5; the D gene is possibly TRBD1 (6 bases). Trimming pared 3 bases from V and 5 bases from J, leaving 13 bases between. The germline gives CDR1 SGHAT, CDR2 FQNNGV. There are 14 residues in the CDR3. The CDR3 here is CASSLGQRRETQYF. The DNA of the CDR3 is TGTGCCAGCAGCTTGGGACAACGCAGGGAGACCCAGTACTTC. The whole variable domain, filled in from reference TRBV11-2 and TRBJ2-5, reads EAGVAQSPRYKIIEKRQSVAFWCNPISGHATLYWYQQILGQGPKLLIQFQNNGVVDDSQLPKDRFSAERLKGVDSTLKIQPAKLEDSAVYLCASSLGQRRETQYFGPGTRLLVL.

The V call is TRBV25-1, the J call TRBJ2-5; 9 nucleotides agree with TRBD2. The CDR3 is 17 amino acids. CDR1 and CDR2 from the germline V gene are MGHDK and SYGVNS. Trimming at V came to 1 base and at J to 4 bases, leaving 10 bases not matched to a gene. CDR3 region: CASSELASSSGGETQYF. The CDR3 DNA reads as TGTGCCAGCAGTGAATTGGCGAGTAGTAGCGGGGGAGAGACCCAGTACTTC.

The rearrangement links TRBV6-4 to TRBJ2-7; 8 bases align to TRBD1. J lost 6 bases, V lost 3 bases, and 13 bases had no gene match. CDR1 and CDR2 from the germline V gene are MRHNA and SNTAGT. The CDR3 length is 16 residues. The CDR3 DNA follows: TGTGCCAGCAGTGATTATTCCGAGACAGGGGTGCCCGAGCAGTACTTC. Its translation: CASSDYSETGVPEQYF.

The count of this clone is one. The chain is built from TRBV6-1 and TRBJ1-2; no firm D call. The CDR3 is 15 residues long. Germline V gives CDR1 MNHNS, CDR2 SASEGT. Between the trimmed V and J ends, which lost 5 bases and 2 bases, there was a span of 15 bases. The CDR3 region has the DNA TGTGCCAGCAGTTTTTGGGCCGGGCCGAACTATGGCTACACCTTC. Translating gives CASSFWAGPNYGYTF.

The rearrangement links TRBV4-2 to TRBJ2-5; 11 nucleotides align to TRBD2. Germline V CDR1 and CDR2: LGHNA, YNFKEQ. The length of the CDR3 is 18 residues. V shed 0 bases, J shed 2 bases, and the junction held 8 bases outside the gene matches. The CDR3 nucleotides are TGTGCCAGCAGCCAAGATCCCTTTAGCGGGGGGGTACAAGAGACCCAGTACTTC. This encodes CASSQDPFSGGVQETQYF.